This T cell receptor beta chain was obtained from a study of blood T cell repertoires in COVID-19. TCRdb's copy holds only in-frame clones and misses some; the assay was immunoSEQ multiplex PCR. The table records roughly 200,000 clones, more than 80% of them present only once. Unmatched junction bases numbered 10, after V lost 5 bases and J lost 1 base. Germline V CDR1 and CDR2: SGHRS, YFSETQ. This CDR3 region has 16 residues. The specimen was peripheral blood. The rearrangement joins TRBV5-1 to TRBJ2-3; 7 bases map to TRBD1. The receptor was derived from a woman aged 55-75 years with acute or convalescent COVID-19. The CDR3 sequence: CASRASGQAGTDTQYF. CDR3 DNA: TGCGCCAGCAGGGCTTCAGGACAGGCGGGCACAGATACGCAGTATTTT.